This T cell receptor (beta chain) was found in a study of blood T cells in healthy people across ages. Trimming removed 0 bases at V and 2 bases at J, with 6 bases between. This CDR3 is built from 13 residues. Germline CDR1 and CDR2: DFQATT and SNEGSKA (reference sequence). As concerns this clonotype: Antigen: not known.

Sample-barcoded 5' priming and a J-beta primer mix drove a second PCR of about 7 to 11 cycles. Sequencing recovered at least 3 million CDR3-containing paired-end reads from each sample. Via MiXCR, TCRdb re-called the 5' RACE reads, giving one row per CDR3 protein. The table shows approximately 1,100,000 distinct CDR3 sequences, with roughly 45% occurring only once. Whole-study findings and limits: Getting older went along with TCR beta diversity per million T cells dropping roughly linearly.

The sample taken for sequencing was blood. The rearrangement joins TRBV20-1 to TRBJ2-3; unclear D gene. The sequence came from a woman aged 60-75 years in good health. As DNA, the CDR3 is TGCAGTGCTAGAGACTCGAACACAGATACGCAGTATTTT. Translated: CSARDSNTDTQYF.